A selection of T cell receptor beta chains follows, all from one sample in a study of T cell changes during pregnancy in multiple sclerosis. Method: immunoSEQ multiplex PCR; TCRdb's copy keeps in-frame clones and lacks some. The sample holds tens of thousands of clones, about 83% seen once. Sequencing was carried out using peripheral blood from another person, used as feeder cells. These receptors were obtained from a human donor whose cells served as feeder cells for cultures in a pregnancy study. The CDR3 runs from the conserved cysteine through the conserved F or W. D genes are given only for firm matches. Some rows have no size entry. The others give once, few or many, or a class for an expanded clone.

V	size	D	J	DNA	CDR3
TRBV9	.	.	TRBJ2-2	TGTGCCAGCAGCGTAGTAACGGACACCGGGGAGCTGTTTTTT	CASSVVTDTGELFF
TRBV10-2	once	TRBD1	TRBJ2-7	TGCGCCAGCAGCGATCCCGGGACAGCTTCCTACGAGCAGTACTTC	CASSDPGTASYEQYF
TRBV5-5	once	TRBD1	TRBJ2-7	TGTGCCAGCAGCCTCCAGTCAGGGGGCCCCTACGAGCAGTACTTC	CASSLQSGGPYEQYF
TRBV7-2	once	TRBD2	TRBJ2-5	TGTGCCAGCAGCTTAGCAGCGGGGGGGCCAGTGAAGACCCAGTACTTC	CASSLAAGGPVKTQYF
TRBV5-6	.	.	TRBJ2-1	TGTGCCAGCAGCTTATCTGAATACAATGAGCAGTTCTTC	CASSLSEYNEQFF
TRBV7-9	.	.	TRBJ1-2	TGTGCCAGCAGCTCCGGCCCTACAGGGAACTATGGCTACACCTTC	CASSSGPTGNYGYTF
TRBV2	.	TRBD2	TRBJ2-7	TGTGCCAGCAGCCCCGGACTAGCGGGAATATTCTCCTACGAGCAGTACTTC	CASSPGLAGIFSYEQYF
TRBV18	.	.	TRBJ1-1	TGTGCCAGCTCACCACCGAGTTACACTGAAGCTTTCTTT	CASSPPSYTEAFF
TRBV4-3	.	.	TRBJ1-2	TGCGCCAGCAGCCAAGAAGGGGGGGGCTACACCTTC	CASSQEGGGYTF
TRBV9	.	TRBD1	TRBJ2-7	TGTGCCAGCAGCGAAAGGACAGGGGGAAAGAACGAGCAGTACTTC	CASSERTGGKNEQYF
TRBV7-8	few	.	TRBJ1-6	TGTGCCAGCAGCTTATGGAGCTATAATTCACCCCTCCACTTT	CASSLWSYNSPLHF
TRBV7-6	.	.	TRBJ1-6	TGTGCCAGCAGCTCCAGCAGGGCCGAGGACTCACCCCTCCACTTT	CASSSSRAEDSPLHF
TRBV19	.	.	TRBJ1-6	TGTGCCAGTAGTTCACACAGGAGGGATAATTCACCCCTCCACTTT	CASSSHRRDNSPLHF
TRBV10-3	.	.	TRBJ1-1	TGTGCCATCAGTGGAGGGGGGGCTCACACTGAAGCTTTCTTT	CAISGGGAHTEAFF
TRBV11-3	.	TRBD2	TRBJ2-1	TGTGCCAGCAGCGGGGGGGGAGTAGGAAATGAGCAGTTCTTC	CASSGGGVGNEQFF
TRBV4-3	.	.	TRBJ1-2	TGCGCCAGCAGCCACCTCGAAGGGGCGCAGGGCTACACCTTC	CASSHLEGAQGYTF
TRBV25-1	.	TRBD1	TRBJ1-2	TGTGCCAGCAGTGAACAGGGGGCCTATGGCTACACCTTC	CASSEQGAYGYTF
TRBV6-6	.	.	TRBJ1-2	TGTGCCAGCAGTTCTTCACCCACTAACTATGGCTACACCTTC	CASSSSPTNYGYTF
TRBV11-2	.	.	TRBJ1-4	TGTGCCAGCAGCACAGGTCCCGGGGTAACTAATGAAAAACTGTTTTTT	CASSTGPGVTNEKLFF
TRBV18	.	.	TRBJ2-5	TGTGCCAGCTCACCACGGGGCGGGAACCAAGAGACCCAGTACTTC	CASSPRGGNQETQYF
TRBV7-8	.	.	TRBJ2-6	TGTGCCAGCAGCTTAGGGGACACTGGGGCCAACGTCCTGACTTTC	CASSLGDTGANVLTF
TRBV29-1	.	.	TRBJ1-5	TGCAGCGTTGAAGGGGTGCTAGGTCAGCCCCAGCATTTT	CSVEGVLGQPQHF
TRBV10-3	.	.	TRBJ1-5	TGTGCCATCAGGGCCAGCCTCGAGCAGCCCCAGCATTTT	CAIRASLEQPQHF
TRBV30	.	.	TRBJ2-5	TGTGCCTGGAGTATAAAGGGAGAGACCCAGTACTTC	CAWSIKGETQYF
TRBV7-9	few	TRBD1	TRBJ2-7	TGTGCCAGCAGACCCGGGACAGGGATCTCCTACGAGCAGTACTTC	CASRPGTGISYEQYF
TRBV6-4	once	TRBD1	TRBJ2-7	TGTGCCAGCAGTTACAGGGGACAGGGGATCGAGCAGTACTTC	CASSYRGQGIEQYF
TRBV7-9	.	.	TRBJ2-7	TGTGCCAGCAGCTTAGGCGGGGACAACTCCTACGAGCAGTACTTC	CASSLGGDNSYEQYF
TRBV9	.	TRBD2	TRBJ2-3	TGTGCCAGCGCCCAGACTAGCGGGACGACAGATACGCAGTATTTT	CASAQTSGTTDTQYF
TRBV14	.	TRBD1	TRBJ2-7	TGTGCCAGCAGCCAAGAGTTGACAGGGGACGAGCAGTACTTC	CASSQELTGDEQYF
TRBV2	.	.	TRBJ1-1	TGTGCCAGCAGTGTGGGACAGAACACTGAAGCTTTCTTT	CASSVGQNTEAFF
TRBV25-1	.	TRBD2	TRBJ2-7	TGTGCCAGCAGTGGCTTTTCGGGGGGCGAGCAGTACTTC	CASSGFSGGEQYF
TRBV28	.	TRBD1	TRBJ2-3	TGTGCCAGCAGTTTTCCCCGACAGGGCGGTGCTGCAGATACGCAGTATTTT	CASSFPRQGGAADTQYF
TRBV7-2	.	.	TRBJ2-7	TGTGCCAGCAGCTTAGGTCCTGAGCAGTACTTC	CASSLGPEQYF
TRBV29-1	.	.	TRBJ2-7	TGCAGCGTTGGCTGGGCCTCCCACCTGGAGCAGTACTTC	CSVGWASHLEQYF
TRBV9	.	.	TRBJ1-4	TGTGCCAGCAGCGTAGCTTCAGGGGCGACTAATGAAAAACTGTTTTTT	CASSVASGATNEKLFF
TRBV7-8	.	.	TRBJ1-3	TGTGCCAGCACCCCCTCAGCCTGGGGGACAACCATATATTTT	CASTPSAWGTTIYF
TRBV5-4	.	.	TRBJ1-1	TGTGCCAGCAGCTTAGAAGGGGGGTATACTGAAGCTTTCTTT	CASSLEGGYTEAFF